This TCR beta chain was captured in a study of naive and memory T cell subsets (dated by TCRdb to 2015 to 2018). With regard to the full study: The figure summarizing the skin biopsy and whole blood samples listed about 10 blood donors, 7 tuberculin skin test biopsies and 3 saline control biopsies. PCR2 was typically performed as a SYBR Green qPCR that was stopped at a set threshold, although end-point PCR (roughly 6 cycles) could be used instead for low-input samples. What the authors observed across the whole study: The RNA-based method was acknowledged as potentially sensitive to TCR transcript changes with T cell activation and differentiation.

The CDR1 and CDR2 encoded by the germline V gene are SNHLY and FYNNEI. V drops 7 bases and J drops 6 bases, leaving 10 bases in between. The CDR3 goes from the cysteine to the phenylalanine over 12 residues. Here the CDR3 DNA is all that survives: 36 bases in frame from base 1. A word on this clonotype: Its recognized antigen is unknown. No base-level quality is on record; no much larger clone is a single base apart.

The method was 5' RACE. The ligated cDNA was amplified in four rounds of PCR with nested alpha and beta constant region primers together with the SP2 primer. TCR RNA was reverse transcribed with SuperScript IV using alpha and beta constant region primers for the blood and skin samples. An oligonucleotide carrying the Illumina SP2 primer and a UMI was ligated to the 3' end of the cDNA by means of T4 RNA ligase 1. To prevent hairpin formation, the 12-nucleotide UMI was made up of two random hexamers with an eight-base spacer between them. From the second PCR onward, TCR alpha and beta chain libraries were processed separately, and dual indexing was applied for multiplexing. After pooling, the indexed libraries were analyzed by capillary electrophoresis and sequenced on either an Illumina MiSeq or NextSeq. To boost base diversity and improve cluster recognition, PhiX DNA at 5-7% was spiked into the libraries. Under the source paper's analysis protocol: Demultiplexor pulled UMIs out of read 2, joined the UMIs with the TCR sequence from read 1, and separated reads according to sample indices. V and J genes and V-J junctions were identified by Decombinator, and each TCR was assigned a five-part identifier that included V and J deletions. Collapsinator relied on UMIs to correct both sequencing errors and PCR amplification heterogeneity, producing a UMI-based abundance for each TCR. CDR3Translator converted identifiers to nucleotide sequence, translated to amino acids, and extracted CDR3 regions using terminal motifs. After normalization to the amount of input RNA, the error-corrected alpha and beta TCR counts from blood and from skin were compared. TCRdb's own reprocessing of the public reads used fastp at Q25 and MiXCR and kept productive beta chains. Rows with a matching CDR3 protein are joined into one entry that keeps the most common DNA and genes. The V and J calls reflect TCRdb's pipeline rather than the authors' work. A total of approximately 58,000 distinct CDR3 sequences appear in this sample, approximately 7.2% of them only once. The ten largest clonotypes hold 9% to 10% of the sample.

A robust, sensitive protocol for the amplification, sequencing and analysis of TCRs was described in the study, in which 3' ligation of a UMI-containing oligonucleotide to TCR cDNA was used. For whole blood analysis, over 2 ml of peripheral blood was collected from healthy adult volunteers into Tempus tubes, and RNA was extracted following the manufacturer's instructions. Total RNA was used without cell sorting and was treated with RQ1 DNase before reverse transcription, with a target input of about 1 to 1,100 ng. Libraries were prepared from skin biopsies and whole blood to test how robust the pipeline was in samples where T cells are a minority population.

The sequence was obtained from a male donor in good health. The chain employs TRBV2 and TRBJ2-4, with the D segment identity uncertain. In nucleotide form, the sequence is TGTGCCAGCACTGACTTGGGAAACATTCAGTACTTC. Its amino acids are CASTDLGNIQYF.